The source of this T cell receptor beta chain is a study of siplizumab effects on memory and regulatory T cells (dated 2019 in TCRdb). In the study overall: The study examined how the anti-CD2 antibody siplizumab affects alloreactive T-cell subsets in allogeneic mixed lymphocyte reactions built from human PBMCs. Study-wide findings and limitations: Sequences below about 10^-5 frequency were poorly captured, so only a minor fraction of alloreactive clones could be mapped to unstimulated subsets. A naive or memory phenotype could not be assigned to roughly 80-97% of proliferating CD4+ or CD8+ clones. Siplizumab significantly lowered the cumulative frequency of alloreactive sequences that could be traced to unstimulated CD4+ memory T cells. Unstimulated naive T cells appeared more diverse than memory T cells, and naive cells seemed to contribute substantially to the alloresponse. Of the alloreactive CD4+ clones that could be mapped, the Treg-derived share averaged about 67% with siplizumab compared with approximately 30% in control reactions. The suppressive function of proliferating Tregs from siplizumab cultures was not functionally confirmed.

Receptor amplification or capture employed the immunoSEQ multiplex PCR assay. The deep sequencing platform assayed approximately 10^5 TCR templates per sample. Genomic DNA extracted from sorted T cells was used for TCRbeta CDR3 sequencing. Per the source publication's procedure: The R programming language was used for the clonal analysis of the TCRbeta CDR3 data. Alloreactive CD4+ and CD8+ clones were identified by comparing unstimulated samples to CFSE-low samples taken after the reaction. Regulatory or non-regulatory origin was assigned to alloreactive CD4+ clones by matching of sequences to sorted unstimulated Treg and non-Treg repertoires. Not all clones reach the TCRdb copy of this immuneACCESS table, which keeps in-frame sequences only. Checked studies attribute under half of the gap to unresolved V genes and leave the rest unexplained. D and trimming come from the DNA, and the V and J calls and clone size come from that table. Present in this sample are some 96,000 clones, about nine tenths of which were seen just once. About 0.15% of the sample is taken by the ten largest.

Turning to this clone: Its antigen is currently not known. One base away there is no much larger clone; base qualities are not given.

Sorted unstimulated T cells and proliferating T cells recovered from mixed lymphocyte reactions underwent TCRbeta CDR3 sequencing. Fresh whole blood from fewer than 11 HLA-typed healthy donors was used to isolate PBMCs. The receptor was derived from a human donor in good health. Sequenced input: CD4+ T cells sorted from blood.

The CDR3 amino acid sequence is: CARSTRGLGKNIQYF. The DNA sequence is given as TGTGCCAGAAGCACCAGGGGGCTCGGCAAAAACATTCAGTACTTC. In this chain, TRBV5-3 is recombined with TRBJ2-4; 8 of the junction bases match TRBD1. TRBV5-3 is filed as an ORF, its function uncertain. The germline V end is reduced by 4 bases and the J end by 3 bases; junction bases left unmatched: 6. Inclusive of the bounding cysteine and phenylalanine, the CDR3 is 15 residues long. The kept DNA is CDR3 alone, 45 bases in frame from the first base.